This T cell receptor (beta chain) comes out of a study of cytotoxic CD8 clonotypes in ibrutinib-treated CLL. This CDR3 region has 15 residues. V shed 7 bases and J 9 bases; nucleotides not matched to a gene: 13. The germline V gene encodes CDR1 LNHDA and CDR2 SQIVND (reference sequence). TCR beta libraries used around 2.2 micrograms of DNA from cryopreserved PBMCs. Sequencing used immunoSEQ multiplex PCR; TCRdb keeps in-frame clones, though not all of them. Among about 130,000 clones listed, 70% to 90% were seen once. Here the sequenced sample was PBMCs, taken after 24 months of ibrutinib treatment. This TCR was recovered from a human donor with chronic lymphocytic leukemia. V gene TRBV19 combines with J gene TRBJ2-1; TRBD2 matches at 9 bases. The DNA for the CDR3 is TGTGCCAGTAATCCTAGCGGGGTCCACGGGGCTGAGCAGTTCTTC. Its protein product is CASNPSGVHGAEQFF. Using reference TRBV19 and TRBJ2-1 for the parts outside the CDR3, the full variable domain is DGGITQSPKYLFRKEGQNVTLSCEQNLNHDAMYWYRQDPGQGLRLIYYSQIVNDFQKGDIAEGYSVSREKKESFPLTVTSAQKNPTAFYLCASNPSGVHGAEQFFGPGTRLTVL.